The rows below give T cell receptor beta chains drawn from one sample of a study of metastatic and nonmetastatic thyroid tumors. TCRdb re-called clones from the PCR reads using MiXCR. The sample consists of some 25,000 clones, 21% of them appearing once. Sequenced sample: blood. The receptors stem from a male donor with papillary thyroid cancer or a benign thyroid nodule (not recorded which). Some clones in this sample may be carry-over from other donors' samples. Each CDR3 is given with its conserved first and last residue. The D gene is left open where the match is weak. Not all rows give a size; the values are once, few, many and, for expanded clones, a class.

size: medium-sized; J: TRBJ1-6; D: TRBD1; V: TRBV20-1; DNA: TGCAGTGCTAGTGGACCGGGACAGGGGGCTAGTTCACCCCTCCACTTT; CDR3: CSASGPGQGASSPLHF
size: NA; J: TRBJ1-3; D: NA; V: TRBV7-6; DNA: TGTGCCAGCAGCTCCCAAACATCTGGAAACACTATATATTTT; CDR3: CASSSQTSGNTIYF
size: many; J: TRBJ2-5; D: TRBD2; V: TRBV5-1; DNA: TGCGCCAGCAGCCCCCGAGGGCAGGGAGGGTGGCAAGAGACCCAGTACTTC; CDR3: CASSPRGQGGWQETQYF
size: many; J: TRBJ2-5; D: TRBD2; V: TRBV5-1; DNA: TGCGCCAGCAGCTTGTCAGGACTAGCGGGGGCGCAAGAGACCCAGTACTTC; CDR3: CASSLSGLAGAQETQYF
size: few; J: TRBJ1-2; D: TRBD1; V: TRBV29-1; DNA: TGCAGCGAGATGGGGACAGCCTATGGCTACACCTTC; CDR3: CSEMGTAYGYTF
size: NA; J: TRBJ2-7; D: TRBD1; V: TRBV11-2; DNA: TGTGCCAGCAGCTTAGAGACCGATCGAGGGGACAGTCACTACGAGCAGTACTTC; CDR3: CASSLETDRGDSHYEQYF
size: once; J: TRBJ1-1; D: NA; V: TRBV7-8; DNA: TGTGCAAGCAGCGCCAGCGGTTGGGGCACTGAAGCTTTCTTT; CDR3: CASSASGWGTEAFF
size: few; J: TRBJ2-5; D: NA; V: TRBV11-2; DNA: TGTGCCAGCAGCTTAGTTCCCGGGCGGGCCTCTCAAGAGACCCAGTACTTC; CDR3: CASSLVPGRASQETQYF
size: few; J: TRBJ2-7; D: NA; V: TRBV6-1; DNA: TGTGCCAGCAGTGTCGCACTGGAGTCCTACGAGCAGTACTTC; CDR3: CASSVALESYEQYF
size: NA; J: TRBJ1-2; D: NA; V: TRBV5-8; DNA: TGTGCCAGCAGCCGGGAAGCTAACTATGGCTACACCTTC; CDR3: CASSREANYGYTF
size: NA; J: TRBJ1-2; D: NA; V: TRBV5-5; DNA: TGTGCCAGCAGCTTGACAGGGTCAAGCTATGGCTACACCTTC; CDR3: CASSLTGSSYGYTF
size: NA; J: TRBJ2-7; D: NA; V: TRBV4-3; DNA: TGCGCCAGCAGCCAAGAGGGGGCCAGGGGATACGAGCAGTACTTC; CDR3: CASSQEGARGYEQYF
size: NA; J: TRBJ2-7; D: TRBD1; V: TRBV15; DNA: TGTGCCACCAGCAGCGGACAGGACTACGAGCAGTACTTC; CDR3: CATSSGQDYEQYF
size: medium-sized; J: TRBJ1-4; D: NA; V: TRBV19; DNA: TGTGCCAGTAGCGGGGGGATTGAAAAACTGTTTTTT; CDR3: CASSGGIEKLFF
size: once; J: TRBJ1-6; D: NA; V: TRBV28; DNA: NA; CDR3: CASSLLREQFFGPGGSPLHF
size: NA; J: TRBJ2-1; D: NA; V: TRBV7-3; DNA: TGTGCCAGCATCCGACAGTCTTTGGGTGATGAGCAGTTCTTC; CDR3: CASIRQSLGDEQFF
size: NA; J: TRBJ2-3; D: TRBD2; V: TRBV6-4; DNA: TGTGCCAGCGGGGGGGGGACTAGAACAGATACGCAGTATTTT; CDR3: CASGGGTRTDTQYF
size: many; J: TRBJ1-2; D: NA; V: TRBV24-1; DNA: TGTGCCACCAGTGCCGTACAAGGGAAGGGAGGCTATGGCTACACCTTC; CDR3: CATSAVQGKGGYGYTF
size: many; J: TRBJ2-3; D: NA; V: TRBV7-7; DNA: TGTGCTAGCAGCTTTCAAACTGGAGATACGCAGTATTTT; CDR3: CASSFQTGDTQYF
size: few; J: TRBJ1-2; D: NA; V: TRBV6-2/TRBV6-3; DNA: TGTGCCAGCAGTTCGATGGGTGGCTACACCTTC; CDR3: CASSSMGGYTF
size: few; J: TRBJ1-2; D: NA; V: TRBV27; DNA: TGTGCCAGCACTACCGGGGCCTACAATGGCTACACATTC; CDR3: CASTTGAYNGYTF
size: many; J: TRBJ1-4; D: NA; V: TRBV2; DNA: TGTGCCAGCAGTTTGGGAACAGCCTCGGCGAATGAAAAACTGTTTTTT; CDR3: CASSLGTASANEKLFF
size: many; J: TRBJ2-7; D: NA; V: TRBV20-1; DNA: TGCAGTGCTAGAGTCCCGACTAGGGCGGGCCACGAGCAGTACTTC; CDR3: CSARVPTRAGHEQYF
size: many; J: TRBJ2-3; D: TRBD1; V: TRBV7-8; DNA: TGTGCCAGCAGCCGACAGGGGATTAGCACAGATACGCAGTATTTT; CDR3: CASSRQGISTDTQYF
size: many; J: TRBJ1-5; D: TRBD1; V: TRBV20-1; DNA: TGCAGTGCTAGATCGCCGGGACAGAATCAGCCCCAGCATTTT; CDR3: CSARSPGQNQPQHF
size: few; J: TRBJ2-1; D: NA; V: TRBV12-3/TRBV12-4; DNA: TGTGCCAGCAGCATTACTAGCTCCTACAATGATCAGTTCTTC; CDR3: CASSITSSYNDQFF
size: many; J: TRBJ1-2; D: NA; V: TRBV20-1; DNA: TGCAGTGCCAAAACAGGGCAATTATATGGCTACACCTTC; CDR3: CSAKTGQLYGYTF
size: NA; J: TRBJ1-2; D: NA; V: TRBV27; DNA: TGTGCCAGCAGTTCCCCGGTACAGGGCTCCCTACGGGGCTACACCTTC; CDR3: CASSSPVQGSLRGYTF
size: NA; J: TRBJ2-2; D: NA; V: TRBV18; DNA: TGTGCCAGCTCACCACGTAGATTGAACACCGGGGAGCTGTTTTTT; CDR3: CASSPRRLNTGELFF
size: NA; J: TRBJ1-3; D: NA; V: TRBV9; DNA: TGTGCCAGCAGCGTAGCAGGCTCTGGAAACACCATATATTTT; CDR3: CASSVAGSGNTIYF
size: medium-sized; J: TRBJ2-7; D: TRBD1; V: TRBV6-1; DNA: TGTGCCAGCAGTTCCCCCGGGACAGGGATCTACGAGCAGTACTTC; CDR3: CASSSPGTGIYEQYF
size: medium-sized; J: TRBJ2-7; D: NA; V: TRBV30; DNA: TGTGCCTGGAGTGTATTAAAGGGCTACGAGCAGTACTTC; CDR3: CAWSVLKGYEQYF
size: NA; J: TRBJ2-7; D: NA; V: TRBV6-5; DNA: TGTGCCAGCAGGGACTCGTCTCGAGAGCAGTACTTC; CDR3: CASRDSSREQYF
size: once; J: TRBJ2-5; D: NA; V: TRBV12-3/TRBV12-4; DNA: TGTGCCAGCAGTCCCCCCAGGGTAGCTTACCAAGAGACCCAGTACTTC; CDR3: CASSPPRVAYQETQYF
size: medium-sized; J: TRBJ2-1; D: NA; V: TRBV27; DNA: TGTGCCAGCAGAGTGGGGTACAATGAGCAGTTCTTC; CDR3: CASRVGYNEQFF
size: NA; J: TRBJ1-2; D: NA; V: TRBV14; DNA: TGTGCCAGCAGTCAGGACCGCTCTAACTATGGCTACACCTTC; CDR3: CASSQDRSNYGYTF
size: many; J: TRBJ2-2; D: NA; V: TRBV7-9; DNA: TGTGCCAGCAGCTTAAGGGCGGGGACCGGGGAGCTGTTTTTT; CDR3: CASSLRAGTGELFF
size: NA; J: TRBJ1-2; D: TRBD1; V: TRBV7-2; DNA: TGTGCCACCCAAGACAGGGGATCCTATGGCTACACCTTC; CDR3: CATQDRGSYGYTF
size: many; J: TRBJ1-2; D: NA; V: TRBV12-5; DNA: TGTGCTAGTGGTTTGGTGACCGTGGGAGGGGGATTTTATGGCTACACCTTC; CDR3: CASGLVTVGGGFYGYTF
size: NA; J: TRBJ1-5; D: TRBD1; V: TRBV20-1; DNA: TGCAGTGCTAGGGACAGGGGCAATCAGCCCCAGCATTTT; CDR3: CSARDRGNQPQHF